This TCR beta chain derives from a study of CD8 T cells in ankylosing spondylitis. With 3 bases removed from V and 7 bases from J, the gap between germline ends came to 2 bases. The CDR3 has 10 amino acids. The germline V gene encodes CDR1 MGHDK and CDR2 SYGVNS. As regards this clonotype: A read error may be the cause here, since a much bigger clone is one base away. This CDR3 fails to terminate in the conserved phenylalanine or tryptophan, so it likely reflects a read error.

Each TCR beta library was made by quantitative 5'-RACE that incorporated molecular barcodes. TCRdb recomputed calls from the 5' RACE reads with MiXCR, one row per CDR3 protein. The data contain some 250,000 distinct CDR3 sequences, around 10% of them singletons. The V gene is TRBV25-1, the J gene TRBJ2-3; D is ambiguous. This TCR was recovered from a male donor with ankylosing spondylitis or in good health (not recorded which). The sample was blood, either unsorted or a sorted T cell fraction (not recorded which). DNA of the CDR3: TGTGCCAGCAGTGACCATACGCAGTATTCT. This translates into CASSDHTQYS.